Below are 32 T cell receptor beta chains sequenced from a single sample in a study of blood T cell repertoires in COVID-19. Clones were read by immunoSEQ multiplex PCR, and TCRdb kept only the in-frame ones, dropping some. This table holds roughly 80,000 clones, 70% to 90% found once. Sequenced input: peripheral blood. The receptors originated from an older woman with acute or convalescent COVID-19.

The V call is TRBV2, the J call TRBJ1-3; D unclear. The CDR3 runs 16 residues. Per germline, CDR1 SNHLY and CDR2 FYNNEI. V was shortened by 0 bases and J by 0 bases, with 9 bases between the two germline ends. The CDR3 region is CASSEASINSGNTIYF. The CDR3 nucleotides are TGTGCCAGCAGTGAAGCTAGTATAAACTCTGGAAACACCATATATTTT.

This rearrangement joins TRBV5-1 to TRBJ2-2, with TRBD1 identical over 10 bases. This CDR3 contains 15 residues. Germline loops: CDR1 SGHRS, CDR2 YFSETQ. Unmatched junction bases numbered 6, after V lost 4 bases and J lost 6 bases. CDR3 amino acids: CASSRDRGIAGELFF. The CDR3 nucleotides are TGCGCCAGCAGCCGGGACAGGGGAATCGCCGGGGAGCTGTTTTTT.

The chain couples TRBV19 to TRBJ1-5; D perhaps matches TRBD1 (6 bases). Germline values: CDR1 LNHDA, CDR2 SQIVND (reference sequence). This CDR3 has 14 amino acids. Trimming took 4 bases from V and 4 from J, leaving 11 bases between them. The chain's CDR3 is CASSKDRKNQPQHF. The CDR3 DNA follows: TGTGCCAGTAGTAAGGACAGAAAAAATCAGCCCCAGCATTTT.

This chain links TRBV7-9 with TRBJ1-1, with TRBD1 identical over 8 bases. Germline V gives CDR1 SEHNR, CDR2 FQNEAQ (reference sequence). Trimming cost V 2 bases and J 5 bases; bases outside gene matches: 7. This CDR3 has 15 amino acids. The CDR3 bases are TGTGCCAGCAGCTTATCACTCAGGGGGCGGACTGAAGCTTTCTTT. Its protein is CASSLSLRGRTEAFF.

The genes are TRBV7-9 and TRBJ1-6; D is ambiguous. V lost 7 bases and J 4 bases, leaving 11 bases between the germline ends. The CDR3 runs 14 residues. Germline V gene sequence: CDR1 SEHNR, CDR2 FQNEAQ (reference sequence). The CDR3 region has the DNA TGTGCCAGCACCAAGAGCCGGTATAATTCACCCCTCCACTTT. Its translation: CASTKSRYNSPLHF.

The rearrangement uses TRBV5-1 and TRBJ2-2; D is possibly TRBD2 (5 bases). The germline V gene has CDR1 SGHRS and CDR2 YFSETQ. The CDR3 is 13 amino acids. Deletions cut 0 bases from V and 5 bases from J, with 5 bases between. The CDR3 region is CASSLAGTGELFF. DNA of the CDR3: TGCGCCAGCAGCTTGGCGGGGACCGGGGAGCTGTTTTTT.

V usage is TRBV18 and J usage is TRBJ2-7; 7 nucleotides agree with TRBD2. The CDR3 extends over 15 amino acids. Losses at the gene ends were 2 bases for V and 1 base for J; bases not matched to a gene: 5. Germline loops: CDR1 KGHSH, CDR2 LQKENI. The CDR3 sequence: CASSPGGVLSYEQYV. CDR3 nucleotides: TGTGCCAGCTCACCAGGGGGGGTCCTTTCCTACGAGCAGTACGTC.

The rearrangement joins TRBV5-4 to TRBJ2-5, with 9 bases aligning to TRBD2. The length of the CDR3 is 14 residues. The germline V gene has CDR1 SGHNT and CDR2 YYREEE (reference sequence). V dropped 6 bases and J dropped 4; count of bases not matched to a gene: 7. CDR3 residues: CASTRRGGLETQYF. Written as DNA, the CDR3 is TGTGCCAGCACAAGGCGGGGGGGCCTAGAGACCCAGTACTTC.

The chain's CDR3 is CASSLRGGAFNEQFF. The DNA for the CDR3 is TGTGCCAGCAGCTTGCGGGGGGGCGCCTTCAATGAGCAGTTCTTC. V gene TRBV7-6 combines with J gene TRBJ2-1, with 9 bases that match TRBD2. Trimming removed 3 bases from V and 6 bases from J; junction bases left unmatched: 6. CDR1 is SGHVS, CDR2 FNYEAQ, per germline. This CDR3 is built from 15 residues. The variable domain in full, with the rest retrieved from reference TRBV7-6 and TRBJ2-1, is GAGVSQSPRYKVTKRGQDVALRCDPISGHVSLYWYRQALGQGPEFLTYFNYEAQQDKSGLPNDRFSAERPEGSISTLTIQRTEQRDSAMYRCASSLRGGAFNEQFFGPGTRLTVL.

This chain links TRBV5-6 with TRBJ2-5; the match to TRBD2 covers 11 bases. Germline CDR1 SGHDT, CDR2 YYEEEE. The CDR3 extends over 16 amino acids. V trimming: 4 bases; J trimming: 1 base; junction bases outside the gene matches: 6. The CDR3 DNA reads as TGTGCCAGCAGCACATCGGGACTAGCGGCCCAAGAGACCCAGTACTTC. This gives the protein CASSTSGLAAQETQYF.

The gene calls are TRBV19 and TRBJ2-3; weak D call: TRBD2 (5 bases). This CDR3 region has 14 residues. Germline V CDR1 and CDR2: LNHDA, SQIVND (reference sequence). Trimming took 6 bases from V and 0 from J, leaving 10 bases between them. The CDR3 protein is CASSDSASTDTQYF. The CDR3 DNA is TGTGCCAGTAGCGATAGCGCAAGCACAGATACGCAGTATTTT.

The genes are TRBV10-3 and TRBJ1-5, with a weak D call TRBD1 (6 bases). Trimming removed 2 bases at V and 7 bases at J, with 12 bases between. This CDR3 has 14 residues. Germline V gene data show CDR1 as ENHRY and CDR2 as SYGVKD. CDR3 DNA sequence: TGTGCCATCAGTGAGGAACAGGGACCGCAGCCCCAGCATTTT. Translated, it gives CAISEEQGPQPQHF.

This clone was seen a few times. The V and J genes are TRBV4-1 and TRBJ1-4; D might be TRBD1 (5 bases). Trimming shortened V by 0 bases and J by 1 base, and 9 bases separated the two germline ends. The CDR3 spans 16 residues. Germline V lookup: CDR1 MGHRA, CDR2 YSYEKL. DNA for the CDR3: TGCGCCAGCAGCCAAGACAGGGTGGTAACTAATGAAAAACTGTTTTTT. Protein: CASSQDRVVTNEKLFF.

This chain joins TRBV6-4 and TRBJ1-2; D gene uncertain. CDR1 and CDR2 from the germline V gene are MRHNA and SNTAGT. Trimming pared 6 bases from V and 4 bases from J, leaving 15 bases between. The CDR3 length is 14 residues. The chain's CDR3 is CASSPEVGSYGYTF. DNA for the CDR3: TGTGCCAGCAGCCCCGAGGTCGGGAGCTATGGCTACACCTTC.

In this sample, this clone turned up once. The chain is built from TRBV5-1 and TRBJ1-2, with unresolved D. Germline loops: CDR1 SGHRS, CDR2 YFSETQ. V shed 0 bases and J shed 4 bases, with 4 bases lying between them. The CDR3 loop spans 12 amino acids. This CDR3 reads CASSLEAYGYTF. In DNA form, the CDR3 reads TGCGCCAGCAGCTTGGAAGCCTATGGCTACACCTTC.

V gene TRBV27 combines with J gene TRBJ1-5; D is unresolved. The CDR3 sequence is 15 residues long. V lost 5 bases to trimming and J lost 0 bases, with 11 bases between them. Germline V CDR1 and CDR2: MNHEY, SMNVEV (reference sequence). CDR3 DNA sequence: TGTGCCAGCAGTCCCCGTGGAGATAGCAATCAGCCCCAGCATTTT. Amino acids: CASSPRGDSNQPQHF.

V is TRBV4-3 and J is TRBJ2-7; a possible D gene is TRBD1 (5 bases). V lost 0 bases, J lost 3 bases, and 15 bases lay in between. Germline V gene data show CDR1 as LGHNA and CDR2 as YSLEER. The CDR3 consists of 16 residues. Here the CDR3 reads CASSQDSQGSGYEQYF. The CDR3 nucleotides read TGCGCCAGCAGCCAAGATTCTCAGGGTTCAGGCTACGAGCAGTACTTC.

V is TRBV19 and J is TRBJ1-4; 8 nucleotides line up with TRBD1. This CDR3 contains 18 residues. Germline CDR1 and CDR2: LNHDA and SQIVND (reference sequence). With 7 bases clipped from V and 4 bases from J, the junction kept 17 bases outside the gene matches. In DNA, the CDR3 is TGTGCCAGTACTCCCACCGGGACAGGCCTAATGAATAATGAAAAACTGTTTTTT. It is translated as CASTPTGTGLMNNEKLFF. Based on the CDR3 plus reference TRBV19 and TRBJ1-4, the full variable domain is DGGITQSPKYLFRKEGQNVTLSCEQNLNHDAMYWYRQDPGQGLRLIYYSQIVNDFQKGDIAEGYSVSREKKESFPLTVTSAQKNPTAFYLCASTPTGTGLMNNEKLFFGSGTQLSVL.

This CDR3 reads CASSPVLETEAFF. Here the CDR3 DNA reads TGTGCCAGCAGCCCCGTATTGGAGACTGAAGCTTTCTTT. The V call is TRBV5-6, the J call TRBJ1-1; no clear D gene. The CDR3 length is 13 residues. CDR1 is SGHDT, CDR2 YYEEEE, per germline. V shed 4 bases and J shed 5 bases, with 12 bases lying between them.

This clone was picked up many times. The chain uses TRBV28 and TRBJ1-4, with 8 bases aligning to TRBD1. V gave up 6 bases and J gave up 7 bases; unmatched junction bases: 7. Germline lookup yields CDR1 MDHEN and CDR2 SYDVKM. CDR3 length: 14 amino acids. The CDR3 loop reads CASSPTGGSEKLFF. The CDR3 DNA follows: TGTGCCAGCAGCCCTACAGGGGGGAGTGAAAAACTGTTTTTT.

The genes are TRBV19 and TRBJ1-3, with 7 bases fitting TRBD1. In germline, CDR1 is LNHDA, CDR2 SQIVND (reference sequence). J was trimmed by 0 bases and V by 7 bases; bases with no gene match: 6. This CDR3 comprises 15 residues. The CDR3 is CASTRQGDSGNTIYF. The CDR3 nucleotides are TGTGCCAGTACCCGACAGGGAGACTCTGGAAACACCATATATTTT. The full variable domain, in which reference TRBV19 and TRBJ1-3 provide the parts outside the CDR3, is DGGITQSPKYLFRKEGQNVTLSCEQNLNHDAMYWYRQDPGQGLRLIYYSQIVNDFQKGDIAEGYSVSREKKESFPLTVTSAQKNPTAFYLCASTRQGDSGNTIYFGEGSWLTVV.

CDR3 sequence reads: CASSSGQGRSSYEQYF. CDR3 coding DNA: TGTGCCAGCAGCTCGGGACAGGGAAGGAGCTCCTACGAGCAGTACTTC. The chain carries TRBV7-6 and TRBJ2-7; 9 nucleotides line up with TRBD1. V was clipped by 4 bases and J by 0 bases; unmatched bases: 7. CDR1 is SGHVS and CDR2 is FNYEAQ in the germline V gene. This CDR3 has 16 amino acids.

CDR3 bases: TGTGCCAGCAACCCGGGGGGGGCAGGGAAAGCAACTAATGAAAAACTGTTTTTT. Residues: CASNPGGAGKATNEKLFF. The gene calls are TRBV28 and TRBJ1-4; D possibly corresponds to TRBD1 (6 bases). This CDR3 region has 18 residues. Trimming left V 7 bases short and J 0 bases short, with 21 bases between. Looked up from germline, CDR1 is MDHEN and CDR2 is SYDVKM.

This clone ranks as medium-sized. The V and J genes are TRBV9 and TRBJ1-4; possibly TRBD1 for D (5 bases). The CDR3 has 16 amino acids. In germline, CDR1 is SGDLS, CDR2 YYNGEE. V was trimmed by 4 bases and J by 0 bases, leaving 13 bases between them. This CDR3 reads CASSPFGHPTNEKLFF. As DNA, the CDR3 is TGTGCCAGCAGCCCGTTTGGACACCCAACTAATGAAAAACTGTTTTTT.

This clone was detected a few times. This rearrangement joins TRBV28 to TRBJ1-5; no clear D gene. V was cut by 1 base and J by 1 base, with 11 bases left in between. Per germline, CDR1 MDHEN and CDR2 SYDVKM. The CDR3 totals 16 residues. CDR3 protein: CASSLSGGISNQPQHF. CDR3 bases: TGTGCCAGCAGTTTATCCGGCGGGATCAGCAATCAGCCCCAGCATTTT.

V is TRBV12-3 or TRBV12-4 and J is TRBJ2-3; weak D call: TRBD1 (6 bases). With 3 bases removed from V and 8 bases from J, the gap between germline ends came to 12 bases. The CDR3 is made up of 13 amino acids. Written as DNA, the CDR3 is TGTGCCAGCAGTTTGGTTATAGGGGGTACGCAGTATTTT. Amino acid sequence: CASSLVIGGTQYF.

CDR3 in amino acids: CASSLVWSSYNSPLHF. The CDR3 nucleotides are TGTGCCAGCAGCTTAGTCTGGAGCTCCTATAATTCACCCCTCCACTTT. V and J are TRBV7-2 and TRBJ1-6; D gene unclear. The CDR3 has 16 residues. Trimming stripped 1 base from V and 0 bases from J, with 7 bases between. Germline assignment: CDR1 SGHTA and CDR2 FQGNSA.

In its sample, this clone was seen once. The V call is TRBV5-4, the J call TRBJ1-1, with TRBD1 identical over 7 bases. V gave up 4 bases and J gave up 6 bases; unmatched junction bases: 6. The CDR3 sequence is 13 residues long. Germline V lookup: CDR1 SGHNT, CDR2 YYREEE (reference sequence). CDR3 bases: TGTGCCAGCAGCGTCCGGGACAGCTCTGAAGCTTTCTTT. Residues: CASSVRDSSEAFF.

This clone has just one count. The chain couples TRBV6-4 to TRBJ2-3; 7 nucleotides match TRBD1. V was clipped by 5 bases and J by 0 bases; unmatched bases: 8. Germline values: CDR1 MRHNA, CDR2 SNTAGT. The CDR3 spans 16 residues. DNA of the CDR3: TGTGCCAGCAGTCTCGCGCCGACAGGGAGCACAGATACGCAGTATTTT. It specifies CASSLAPTGSTDTQYF.

This chain links TRBV5-1 with TRBJ2-7; D unclear. Germline V gene sequence: CDR1 SGHRS, CDR2 YFSETQ. V lost 4 bases and J 6 bases, leaving 11 bases between the germline ends. The CDR3 totals 12 residues. CDR3 sequence (DNA): TGCGCCAGCAGCCGACAAAACAGCGAGCAGTACTTC. This encodes CASSRQNSEQYF.

This clone was observed a few times. The chain recombines TRBV5-4 with TRBJ2-3; the D gene is possibly TRBD1 (6 bases). Trimming left V 4 bases short and J 3 bases short, with 15 bases between. This CDR3 spans 15 amino acids. Germline V CDR1 and CDR2: SGHNT, YYREEE (reference sequence). The CDR3 region is CASSNDRGWTDTQYF. The DNA of the CDR3 is TGTGCCAGCAGCAACGATAGGGGGTGGACAGATACGCAGTATTTT.

The rearrangement uses TRBV20-1 and TRBJ2-1; the match to TRBD2 covers 9 bases. This CDR3 region has 14 residues. CDR1 and CDR2 from the germline V gene are DFQATT and SNEGSKA (reference sequence). V lost 3 bases and J lost 8; bases outside the gene matches: 8. The CDR3: CSASISGGSDEQFF. The DNA for the CDR3 is TGCAGTGCTAGTATCAGCGGGGGGTCGGATGAGCAGTTCTTC.